Listed below are T cell receptor beta chains from one sample, sequenced in a study of T cells in Graves' hyperthyroidism and ophthalmopathy. Via MiXCR, TCRdb re-called the multiplex PCR reads, giving one row per CDR3 protein. The sample carries around 350,000 distinct CDR3 sequences, roughly 19% recorded once. The sample consisted of blood. These receptors all come from a woman between 18 and 29 years old with Graves' hyperthyroidism. Each CDR3 is given with its conserved first and last residue. A D gene is named only where the DNA matches it firmly. Clone size appears in some rows only: once, few, many, or a class for an expanded clone.

clone_size | d_call | j_call | v_call | cdr3_nt | cdr3_aa
many | TRBD2 | TRBJ2-7 | TRBV20-1 | TGCAGTGCAACCGGGACTAGCGGCCCTAGCTCCTACGAGCAGTACTTC | CSATGTSGPSSYEQYF
many | - | TRBJ1-5 | TRBV12-3/TRBV12-4 | TGTGCCAGCAGCCCAGGGGCAGGGGAGGCGAGAAATCAGCCCCAGCATTTT | CASSPGAGEARNQPQHF
many | - | TRBJ2-6 | TRBV28 | TGTGCCAGTAATAACCAGGGAGGGGCCAACGTCCTGACTTTC | CASNNQGGANVLTF
many | - | TRBJ1-6 | TRBV20-1 | TGCAGTGTTAGGGGGTCACCCCTCCACTTT | CSVRGSPLHF
- | TRBD1 | TRBJ1-1 | TRBV28 | TGTGCCAGCAGTTCTTTCCCCTGGGACAGGCACCAAAACACTGAAGCTTTCTTT | CASSSFPWDRHQNTEAFF
many | - | TRBJ1-2 | TRBV7-9 | TGTGCCAGCAGCTTAGGTGGCAGGTGGAGTGGCTACACCTTC | CASSLGGRWSGYTF
many | TRBD1 | TRBJ2-5 | TRBV6-2/TRBV6-3 | TGTGCCGGCAGCCGGGACAGGGGTGTTGAGACCCAGTACTTC | CAGSRDRGVETQYF
- | - | TRBJ1-1 | TRBV6-2/TRBV6-3 | TGTGCCAGCAGAACCTCCCAAGGAAGGGGCGCGTCTGAAGCTTTCTTT | CASRTSQGRGASEAFF
many | - | TRBJ2-5 | TRBV30 | TGTGCCTGGAGTCCCCGGGAGACCCAGTACTTC | CAWSPRETQYF
- | TRBD1 | TRBJ2-7 | TRBV11-2 | TGTGCCAGCAGCTACGGACAGGGGGCGGGCTACGAGCAGTACTTC | CASSYGQGAGYEQYF
many | - | TRBJ1-2 | TRBV28 | TGTGCCAGCAGTGCACCTCTTAGGAGGAACTATGGCTACACCTTC | CASSAPLRRNYGYTF
- | - | TRBJ1-1 | TRBV18 | TGTGCCAGCTCACCCTCAGGGGAGGCAAACACTGAAGCTTTCTTT | CASSPSGEANTEAFF
few | - | TRBJ1-3 | TRBV20-1 | TGCAGTGCTGCCCCCGTGGACAGAACTGGAAACACCATATATTTT | CSAAPVDRTGNTIYF
many | TRBD1 | TRBJ1-3 | TRBV6-5 | TGTGCCAGCAGTTACCGGACAGGGCCGGGAAACACCATATATTTT | CASSYRTGPGNTIYF
many | - | TRBJ1-2 | TRBV7-2 | TGTGCCAGCAGCTCGCCCGGGGGGGACTATGGCTACACCTTC | CASSSPGGDYGYTF
many | - | TRBJ1-5 | TRBV7-8 | TGTGCCAGCAGCTTACACGGGAATCAGCCCCAGCATTTT | CASSLHGNQPQHF
many | TRBD2 | TRBJ2-5 | TRBV12-3/TRBV12-4 | TGTGCCAGCAGTTTGCATCCAGCGGGGTTTGAGACCCAGTACTTC | CASSLHPAGFETQYF
many | TRBD1 | TRBJ2-7 | TRBV27 | TGTGCCAGCAGTTCGACCGCTACAGGGGTGCAGTACTTC | CASSSTATGVQYF
- | TRBD1 | TRBJ1-2 | TRBV15 | TGTGCCACCAGCAGAGTCCATAACCGGGACAGTGAAGCGGTTGGCTACACCTTC | CATSRVHNRDSEAVGYTF
many | TRBD1 | TRBJ1-2 | TRBV5-1 | TGCGCCAGCAGCTCGGGACAGCCCCAAATGGGCTACACCTTC | CASSSGQPQMGYTF
few | - | TRBJ2-2 | TRBV6-1 | TGTGCCAGCAACGTTTCGCCCGGGGCCACCGGGGAGCTGTGTTTT | CASNVSPGATGELCF
- | - | TRBJ1-6 | TRBV30 | TGTGCCTGGAAAGTCAGGGAGTACTCACCCCTCCACTTT | CAWKVREYSPLHF
many | - | TRBJ2-6 | TRBV7-2 | TGTGCCAGCACAAAGAATAAATACTCTGGGGCCAACGTCCTGACTTTC | CASTKNKYSGANVLTF
- | - | TRBJ1-2 | TRBV5-1 | TGCGCCAGCAGTCCTGGGTCCGGCCTAGGCTACACCTTC | CASSPGSGLGYTF
many | - | TRBJ1-1 | TRBV28 | TGTGCCAGCTCGACCCACACAGGTCGGGGCACTGAAGCTTTCTTT | CASSTHTGRGTEAFF
few | - | TRBJ1-5 | TRBV2 | TGTGCCAGCAGTGAAGGAGGGGAAAGCAATCAGCCCCAGCATTTT | CASSEGGESNQPQHF
- | - | TRBJ1-2 | TRBV5-1 | TGCGCCAGCAGCCCGGGGGACTCCCACGACTATGGCTACACCTTC | CASSPGDSHDYGYTF
many | - | TRBJ2-5 | TRBV7-8 | TGTGCCAGCAGCAAAATCACCGGGCCTCAAGAGACCCAGTACTTC | CASSKITGPQETQYF
few | TRBD2 | TRBJ2-1 | TRBV27 | TGTGCCAGCAGTTTACTAAGCGGGGGCCTCAATGAGCAGTTCTTC | CASSLLSGGLNEQFF
many | - | TRBJ2-7 | TRBV20-1 | TGCAGTGCTAGCCGGCTCCTCTACGAGCAGTACTTC | CSASRLLYEQYF
many | - | TRBJ1-1 | TRBV12-3/TRBV12-4 | TGTGCCAGCAACCCCGGTAGTAGGTCAGGGGACACTGAAGCTTTCTTT | CASNPGSRSGDTEAFF
many | TRBD2 | TRBJ2-3 | TRBV28 | TGTGCCAGCAGTTTTGGGACTAGCGACACAGATACGCAGTATTTT | CASSFGTSDTDTQYF
- | - | TRBJ2-7 | TRBV24-1 | TGTGCCACCAGTGAAATGGGGTACGAGCAGTACTTC | CATSEMGYEQYF
few | TRBD1 | TRBJ1-1 | TRBV6-5 | TGTGCCAGCAGTTACGTTGACAGGGGAACTGAAGCTTTCTTT | CASSYVDRGTEAFF
many | - | TRBJ1-3 | TRBV6-2/TRBV6-3 | TGTGCCAGCAGTTACCGCCCGTGGAGTGCCGGCTCTGGAAACACCATATATTTT | CASSYRPWSAGSGNTIYF
- | TRBD1 | TRBJ2-7 | TRBV11-2 | TGTGCCAGCAGCTTAGGGGACAGGGTAGTGGTCTACGAGCAGTACTTC | CASSLGDRVVVYEQYF